The source of this T cell receptor (beta chain) is a study of graft-versus-host responses after intestinal transplantation. The wider study: Recipients underwent multivisceral, liver-intestinal, or isolated intestinal transplants. Anti-thymocyte globulin induction was given to all recipients, followed by tacrolimus and steroids for around three years. Overall study results and limits: Those patients showing graft-donor T cell macrochimerism displayed high graft-versus-host to host-versus-graft clonal ratios in allografts.

Notes on this clone: Its antigen is unidentified.

This CDR3 comprises 14 residues. Germline V CDR1 and CDR2: MNHNS, SASEGT. V was clipped by 2 bases and J by 8 bases; unmatched bases: 6. The table came from immunoSEQ multiplex PCR; TCRdb's copy has only in-frame clones and leaves some out. The top ten clones hold about 9.4% of a sample with approximately 12,000 clones, less than 85% of them seen once. Sequenced here: PBMCs, sampled roughly 290 days after intestinal transplant. This receptor was obtained from a human patient who received an intestinal transplant, so some T cells may come from the graft donor. V is TRBV6-1 and J is TRBJ2-5; 9 bases are shared with TRBD2. The CDR3 sequence is CASSESASGITQYF. Here the CDR3 DNA reads TGTGCCAGCAGTGAATCGGCTAGCGGGATAACCCAGTACTTC.